A selection of T cell receptor beta chains follows, all from one sample in a study of CD8 T cells in ankylosing spondylitis. One entry per CDR3 protein results from TCRdb running MiXCR on the 5' RACE reads. Among around 390,000 distinct CDR3 sequences, around 24% were seen once, and the ten largest hold roughly 16%. Sequenced input: blood, either unsorted or a sorted T cell fraction (not recorded which). These receptor sequences come from a male donor with ankylosing spondylitis. Both conserved end residues are trimmed from each CDR3. The D gene is left open where the match is weak.

j_call | v_call | d_call | cdr3_aa
TRBJ1-5 | TRBV20-1 | NA | SALEYPGPQH
TRBJ2-3 | TRBV24-1 | TRBD2 | ATSTPTSGSTDTQY
TRBJ1-4 | TRBV2 | NA | ASMQTGHNEKLF
TRBJ2-3 | TRBV6-5 | TRBD1 | ATDRGDTQY
TRBJ2-5 | TRBV7-3 | NA | ASSLFAAQETQY
TRBJ2-2 | TRBV20-1 | NA | SVDKLNTGELF
TRBJ2-2 | TRBV7-9 | TRBD1 | ASRRQGSTGELF
TRBJ2-1 | TRBV5-1 | NA | ASSLRDSGDEQF
TRBJ1-1 | TRBV20-1 | NA | SAPPPPMGTEAF
TRBJ1-3 | TRBV15 | TRBD1 | ATSRDRGLRTIY
TRBJ2-7 | TRBV5-1 | TRBD2 | ASRPGPSGGYEQY
TRBJ1-2 | TRBV6-4 | TRBD1 | ASSDLPGQGNGYT
TRBJ2-1 | TRBV12-3/TRBV12-4 | NA | ASSLTSRQF
TRBJ1-1 | TRBV29-1 | NA | SVDINTEAF
TRBJ2-7 | TRBV30 | NA | AWNRIPGAYEQY
TRBJ2-1 | TRBV27 | TRBD1 | ASSRWGQYNEQF
TRBJ1-5 | TRBV4-1 | TRBD1 | ASSQPRQGARNQPQH
TRBJ2-4 | TRBV5-6 | TRBD1 | ASSPGTGTANIQY
TRBJ2-1 | TRBV2 | NA | ASSERTSRQKGEQF
TRBJ1-2 | TRBV12-3/TRBV12-4 | TRBD1 | ASRPTGPGGYT
TRBJ2-1 | TRBV9 | TRBD1 | ASSVDLTGPYNEQF
TRBJ2-6 | TRBV30 | NA | AWSRSGLSGANVLT
TRBJ2-1 | TRBV24-1 | NA | ATSVNQGGNEQF
TRBJ2-1 | TRBV5-1 | NA | ASSLAGTGTNEQF
TRBJ2-7 | TRBV29-1 | TRBD1 | SVVVRGYSSSYEQY
TRBJ2-1 | TRBV20-1 | NA | SAIIGYGAQGSYNEQF
TRBJ2-3 | TRBV19 | TRBD2 | ASSDTGTSRDTQY
TRBJ2-1 | TRBV3-1 | TRBD2 | ASSYLAGANEQF
TRBJ2-7 | TRBV11-2 | TRBD1 | ASSQFRTGFGDEQY
TRBJ2-1 | TRBV20-1 | TRBD2 | SAYSGRGDEQF
TRBJ2-2 | TRBV4-1 | TRBD2 | ASSQLGRGNGELF
TRBJ2-3 | TRBV5-1 | TRBD2 | ASSLVAGERTDTQY
TRBJ1-1 | TRBV19 | NA | ASSTLGWTEAF
TRBJ2-6 | TRBV29-1 | NA | SVESGANVLT
TRBJ1-3 | TRBV11-1 | NA | ASSLKGVGTLSGNTIY
TRBJ2-7 | TRBV7-2 | TRBD2 | ASSLDGLAGAYEQY
TRBJ2-7 | TRBV6-5 | TRBD1 | ASSYQGGDSYEQY
TRBJ1-1 | TRBV12-3/TRBV12-4 | NA | ASSPRRANTEAF
TRBJ2-1 | TRBV20-1 | NA | SARLPRVRSYNEQF
TRBJ1-4 | TRBV28 | TRBD1 | ASREDRGNEKLF
TRBJ2-3 | TRBV4-1 | TRBD2 | ASSLRAGSGTDTQY
TRBJ2-7 | TRBV6-4 | NA | ASPMANYEQY
TRBJ2-1 | TRBV5-1 | TRBD2 | ASSSTSGKYNEQF
TRBJ2-7 | TRBV5-1 | TRBD1 | ASSLTGDSREQY
TRBJ1-1 | TRBV6-5 | NA | ASSSSGEAF
TRBJ2-5 | TRBV20-1 | NA | SATSGTTPWMETQY
TRBJ2-7 | TRBV7-2 | NA | ASSLIVQGFHEQY
TRBJ2-1 | TRBV2 | TRBD2 | ASRLAGAPSSYNEQF
TRBJ2-1 | TRBV7-2 | TRBD2 | ASSPWTSSYNEQF